The T cell receptor beta chain described here comes from a study of beta chain features in type 1 diabetes. Overall study results and limits: Within each of all four CD4+ subsets, Type 1 diabetes patients had TCRB CDR3s that were moderately but significantly shorter. Shorter templates may be favored by PCR, equally so in patients and controls. Insertions were fewer and deletions more numerous at VDJ junctions in type 1 diabetes patients.

This clone was seen only a few times. Its antigen is unidentified. Sequenced material consisted of expressed TCRB transcripts (all of the isolated RNA was reverse transcribed). Sequenced by immunoSEQ multiplex PCR; TCRdb stores in-frame clones only, minus some. Of over 150,000 clones listed, about 9.4% are singletons. The V end lost 5 bases, the J end lost 0 bases, and 13 bases lay between the germline ends. This CDR3 region has 15 residues. Germline V CDR1 and CDR2: SGHTA, FQGNSA. Sequencing was performed on central memory CD4+ T cells from blood. This receptor was obtained from a man aged 25 to 45 with type 1 diabetes. The chain couples TRBV7-2 to TRBJ1-1; D is undetermined. CDR3 DNA: TGTGCCAGCAGCCCCCAGTACCGCATGAACACTGAAGCTTTCTTT. Protein product: CASSPQYRMNTEAFF. The full variable domain, completed using reference TRBV7-2 and TRBJ1-1, is GAGVSQSPSNKVTEKGKDVELRCDPISGHTALYWYRQSLGQGLEFLIYFQGNSAPDKSGLPSDRFSAERTGGSVSTLTIQRTQQEDSAVYLCASSPQYRMNTEAFFGQGTRLTVV.